This TCR beta chain was recovered during a study of post-analysis software for immune sequencing data (dated by TCRdb to between 2015 and 2017). With respect to the entire study: The recorded disease courses included relapsing-remitting, secondary progressive and progressive-relapsing multiple sclerosis, and some patients had no subtype annotation. The patient repertoires were compared against more than 10 previously published healthy control repertoires obtained from donors aged about 6 to 26 years. A subset of samples was prepared in parallel using single-end sample barcoding, then pooled and co-amplified after Illumina adapter ligation. Summary of the overall study and its limitations: A handful of TRBV segments, including TRBV5-6, TRBV5-1 and TRBV20-1, were significantly more frequent in patients than controls. Normalized Chao1 diversity was significantly lower in multiple sclerosis patients than controls, suggesting substantial peripheral T-cell clonal expansion. The control group was slightly older than the multiple sclerosis patient group. Strong co-clustering of samples prepared in the same batch was shown by direct clustering with F measure, prompting a batch-effect correction.

The CDR3 holds 15 amino acids from the cysteine to the phenylalanine. The entry retains the CDR3 DNA only, 45 bases that are in frame from base 1. The trim is 6 bases for V and 6 bases for J, with a gap of 15 bases between the germline ends. TCR beta repertoires were profiled from peripheral blood of 13 young patients with multiple sclerosis to demonstrate the VDJtools post-analysis software. The multiple sclerosis patients were children and adolescents between roughly 6 and 17 years of age. Library preparation was by PCR. The run used an Illumina HiSeq 2500. To reduce PCR and sequencing biases, unique molecular identifiers were built into the TCR beta cDNA libraries. Every 1 to 10 million input T cells yielded approximately 500,000 cDNA molecules, meaning each molecule approximated one T cell. The patient libraries were prepared and sequenced with the same protocol used for the earlier healthy control dataset. Within a given batch, samples were prepared together, multiplexed and sequenced on the same HiSeq lane. From the authors' description of their analysis: Raw barcoded reads were processed with MIGEC, and single-read molecular identifier groups were discarded before consensus assembly and CDR3 extraction. Clonotype tables were post-analysed with VDJtools, and diversity was normalized by down-sampling all datasets to the smallest sample size. In repertoire overlap clustering, CDR3 amino acid sequences, but not nucleotide sequences, were matched to correct batch-related cross-sample contamination. Using fastp trimming at Q25 and MiXCR clonotype assembly, TCRdb reanalyzed the public sequencing data and kept in-frame beta chains. Entries that share a CDR3 protein sequence are merged under the most common genes and DNA. These V and J calls originate from TCRdb's pipeline instead of the authors' own analysis. The sample data list 180,000 or so distinct CDR3 sequences, and around 29% of these were observed just once. Roughly 3.5% of the sample rests with the top ten.

This clonotype was counted many times. Its cognate antigen has yet to be identified. No much larger clone is present one base from it, and per-base qualities are unavailable. The receptor was derived from a girl aged 2 to 17 with multiple sclerosis. The sequence is built from TRBV12-3 or TRBV12-4 and TRBJ1-6, with TRBD1 perhaps the D gene, on 6 matching bases. Sample: blood. The CDR3 here reads CASSIMGAANSPLHF. In nucleotides, the sequence is TGTGCCAGCAGCATAATGGGGGCCGCTAATTCACCCCTCCACTTT.